This TCR beta chain was captured in a study of T-cell memory formation after mild COVID-19. CDR1 and CDR2 from the germline V gene are SGHTA and FQGNSA. V was pared by 6 bases and J by 5 bases, with 12 bases of the junction left unmatched. This CDR3 region has 15 residues. A few counts support this clonotype. Each CDR3 protein is one row after TCRdb ran MiXCR on the 5' RACE reads. The sample consists of just under 350,000 distinct CDR3 sequences, 13% of them appearing once. The chain combines TRBV7-2 with TRBJ2-7; 8 bases agree with TRBD1. Material for sequencing was PBMCs or a T cell subset sorted from them (not recorded which). The TCR was taken from a man between 18 and 35 years old who had mild COVID-19 (a few samples of this study predate the infection). Cell type and time point are not known. The CDR3 DNA sequence: TGTGCCAGCAGACAAACCCCGGGACAGGTGAACGAGCAGTACTTC. Translating gives CASRQTPGQVNEQYF.